This T cell receptor beta chain was obtained from a study of T cells in Graves' hyperthyroidism and ophthalmopathy. V was pared by 6 bases and J by 5 bases, with 11 bases between. Germline CDR1 and CDR2: MNHNS and SASEGT. CDR3 length: 13 residues. General study findings and limits: Separating ophthalmopathy from stable hyperthyroidism was achieved by a 13 V-J model.

RNA transcripts served as the template for amplifying TCR beta CDR3 regions. The primer set for the first-round RT-PCR of the TCR CDR3 was HTBI. TCRdb ran MiXCR on the multiplex PCR reads and lists one entry per CDR3 protein. The sample includes under 450,000 distinct CDR3 sequences, roughly 14% of them seen just once. Each patient was aged 18 to 65 and had newly diagnosed hyperthyroidism of under 2 months' duration. Used for diagnoses were clinical symptoms, serum thyroxine and TRAb, thyroid ultrasound and orbital computed tomography. Comments on this clonotype: Its target is unknown.

The origin of this receptor is a man aged 25-40 years with Graves' hyperthyroidism that later progressed to Graves' ophthalmopathy. Sequenced sample: blood. The V call is TRBV6-1, the J call TRBJ1-5; D is perhaps TRBD1 (6 bases). The CDR3 loop is CASSSQGDQPQHF. CDR3 coding DNA: TGTGCCAGCAGCTCACAGGGAGATCAGCCCCAGCATTTT.